These 4 T cell receptor beta chains share one sample of origin, sequenced in a study of T cell responses to AZD1222 COVID-19 vaccine (dated by TCRdb to the early 2020s). Libraries were built with the immunoSEQ multiplex PCR assay. In its TCRdb copy, this immuneACCESS table keeps in-frame sequences only and misses some clones. Where compared with another copy, unresolved V genes explain less than half of these, and the others have no known cause. The sample table holds roughly 140,000 clones, of which 87% were seen once. Of the sample, about 8.9% is held by the ten largest clones. This specimen's time point label, per the study, means: about 28 days (+/-7) after the second vaccine dose. Sequenced here: peripheral blood, sampled 28 days after the second AZD1222 dose. The receptors come from an adult who received the AZD1222 COVID-19 vaccine.

The chain uses TRBV29-1 and TRBJ1-1; D gene ambiguous. This CDR3 spans 12 amino acids. Germline lookup yields CDR1 SQVTM and CDR2 ANQGSEA. V lost 5 bases, J lost 1 base, and 8 bases lay in between. CDR3 loop: CSVRGWNTEAFF. The CDR3 DNA sequence: TGCAGCGTTAGAGGATGGAACACTGAAGCTTTCTTT.

The chain employs TRBV6-5 and TRBJ1-4; D possibly corresponds to TRBD1 (5 bases). Looked up from germline, CDR1 is MNHEY and CDR2 is SVGAGI. CDR3 length equals 15 residues. Between the trimmed V and J ends, which lost 10 bases and 8 bases, there was a span of 23 bases. The CDR3 loop reads CATRSGDSQGEKLFF. The CDR3 DNA is TGTGCCACCCGTTCTGGGGACTCGCAAGGGGAAAAACTGTTTTTT.

The rearrangement uses TRBV3-1 (or the pseudogene TRBV3-2) and TRBJ2-3; TRBD2 matches 8 bases. V shed 4 bases and J 2 bases; nucleotides not matched to a gene: 8. The CDR3 contains 16 residues. In germline, CDR1 is LGHDT, CDR2 YNNKEL (reference sequence). The CDR3 reads CASSRRVSGNTDTQYF. In DNA form, the CDR3 reads TGTGCCAGCAGCCGCCGTGTTAGCGGGAACACAGATACGCAGTATTTT.

The genes are TRBV7-3 and TRBJ2-7, with D hard to call. The germline gives CDR1 SGHTA, CDR2 FQGTGA. The CDR3 spans 15 residues. Deletions cut 2 bases from V and 2 bases from J, with 13 bases between. The CDR3 loop is CASSLSAGGAYEQYF. The CDR3 DNA is TGTGCCAGCAGCTTATCGGCCGGTGGGGCCTACGAGCAGTACTTC.